This T cell receptor (beta chain) was retrieved from a study of CD8+ T cells in alopecia areata. Following RNA extraction, reverse transcription yielded cDNA that acted as the sequencing template. Data came from immunoSEQ multiplex PCR; TCRdb stores just in-frame clones and leaves some out. Captured here are 250,000 or so clones, none seen once; the top ten comprise 1.2%. The study sorted pooled cutaneous lymph node cells by CD4, CD8alpha, NKG2D, NKG2ACE and other markers. Overall study results and limits: Sequencing of scalp samples also captures resident alphabeta T cells of normal skin.

Concerning this clone: Its antigen is still unknown. Germline and genes: mouse. The read is 4 residues too short to cover the CDR3 end, so that end is filled in from the germline J gene. This specimen includes other DNA sequences encoding the same CDR3.

The trim removed 0 bases at V and 2 bases at J, leaving 4 bases unmatched. The germline V gene encodes CDR1 LGHNA and CDR2 YNLKQL (reference sequence). CDR3 length equals 16 residues. This clonotype was sampled from a C3H/HeJ mouse with alopecia areata. The strain's MHC type: H2-k. The chain recombines TRBV5 with TRBJ2-3, with TRBD1 identical over 8 bases. What was sequenced was CD4+ T cells sorted from a lymph node. CDR3 protein: CASSQDRGRDAETLYF. The covered CDR3 bases are TGTGCCAGCAGCCAAGACAGGGGGCGCGATGCAGAA.